This T cell receptor beta chain was sequenced during a study of OX40 agonist ivuxolimab in advanced cancers. In the study overall: Patients undergoing dose escalation presented with hepatocellular carcinoma, melanoma, renal cell or head and neck cancer.

With respect to this clone: No antigen is known for it.

Using immunoSEQ multiplex PCR, the repertoire was profiled, and TCRdb retains in-frame clones only, with some absent. The sample holds 80,000 or so clones, 85% to 95% seen once. Unmatched junction bases numbered 6, after V lost 0 bases and J lost 5 bases. The CDR3 is 15 amino acids. Germline CDR1 is LGHNA and CDR2 is YSLEER. Study-wide results and limits: Part of the nonresponder group also had normalized T-cell clonal expansion that was low. No determination was made of the antigen specificity of the expanded peripheral T cells.

This TCR came from an adult with an advanced solid tumor such as melanoma, head and neck, liver or kidney cancer. The gene calls are TRBV4-3 and TRBJ1-2, with TRBD1 matching 7 bases. The sample was CD4+ or CD8+ T cells sorted from blood, taken in a trial of the OX40 agonist ivuxolimab. DNA for the CDR3: TGCGCCAGCAGCCAAGATAGTCAGGGGGATTATGGCTACACCTTC. It translates to CASSQDSQGDYGYTF.